This T cell receptor (beta chain) was sequenced for a study of T cell clones after liver transplantation. Study information: Samples came pre-transplant, pre-randomization before withdrawal, and post-randomization after withdrawal ended. Points from the study as a whole: Rather than being deleted, graft donor-reactive T cells may have moved into the graft.

The sample holds one count of this clone. Its antigen is as yet unknown. CDR1 is MNHEY and CDR2 is SMNVEV in the germline V gene (reference sequence). V was trimmed by 3 bases and J by 5 bases, leaving 14 bases between them. The CDR3 covers 14 residues. The assay was immunoSEQ multiplex PCR, and TCRdb's table has in-frame clones only and misses some. The sample lists about 68,000 clones; nearly 95% were seen once. This material consisted of CD4+ T cells from blood, taken around 25 months after liver transplant. V is TRBV27 and J is TRBJ2-7; weak D call: TRBD1 (5 bases). This TCR was sampled from a human patient who received a liver transplant. Part of the T cell pool may stem from the graft donor. The CDR3 DNA reads as TGTGCCAGCAGTTTTGGTGGGGCCCTCGACGAGCAGTACTTC. Its protein is CASSFGGALDEQYF.